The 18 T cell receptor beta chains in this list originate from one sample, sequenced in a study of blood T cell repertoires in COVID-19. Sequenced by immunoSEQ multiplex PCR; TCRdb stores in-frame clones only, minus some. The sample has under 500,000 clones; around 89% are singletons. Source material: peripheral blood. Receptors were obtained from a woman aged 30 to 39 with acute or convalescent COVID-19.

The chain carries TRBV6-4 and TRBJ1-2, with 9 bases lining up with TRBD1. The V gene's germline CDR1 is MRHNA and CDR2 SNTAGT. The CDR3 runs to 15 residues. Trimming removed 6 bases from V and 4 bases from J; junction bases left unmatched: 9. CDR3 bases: TGTGCCAGCAGGGACGACAGGGGGTATGGCTATGGCTACACCTTC. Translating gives CASRDDRGYGYGYTF.

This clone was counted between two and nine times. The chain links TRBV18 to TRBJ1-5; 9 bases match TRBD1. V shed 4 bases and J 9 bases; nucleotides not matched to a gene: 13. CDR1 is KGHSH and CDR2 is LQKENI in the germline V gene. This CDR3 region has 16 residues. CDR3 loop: CASSHAQGAQEPPQHF. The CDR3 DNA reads TGTGCCAGCTCACATGCACAGGGGGCGCAGGAACCGCCCCAGCATTTT.

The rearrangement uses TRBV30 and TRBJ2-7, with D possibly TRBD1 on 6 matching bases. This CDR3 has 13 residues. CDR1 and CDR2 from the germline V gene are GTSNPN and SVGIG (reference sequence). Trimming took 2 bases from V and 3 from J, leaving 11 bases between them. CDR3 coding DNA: TGTGCCTGGAGTCGGGACATAGGCTACGAGCAGTACTTC. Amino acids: CAWSRDIGYEQYF.

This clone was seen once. The CDR3: CASSRHSGANVLTF. The CDR3 DNA is TGTGCCAGCAGTCGACACTCTGGGGCCAACGTCCTGACTTTC. The chain carries TRBV28 and TRBJ2-6; unclear D gene. Germline CDR1 MDHEN, CDR2 SYDVKM. The CDR3 runs to 14 residues. V gave up 5 bases and J gave up 0 bases, with 5 bases separating them.

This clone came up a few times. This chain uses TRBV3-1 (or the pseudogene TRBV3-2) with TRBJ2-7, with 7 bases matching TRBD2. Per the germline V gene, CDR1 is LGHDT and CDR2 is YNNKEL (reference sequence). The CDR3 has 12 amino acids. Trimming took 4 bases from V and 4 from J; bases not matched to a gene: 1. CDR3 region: CASSRGGYEQYF. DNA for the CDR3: TGTGCCAGCAGCCGGGGGGGTTACGAGCAGTACTTC.

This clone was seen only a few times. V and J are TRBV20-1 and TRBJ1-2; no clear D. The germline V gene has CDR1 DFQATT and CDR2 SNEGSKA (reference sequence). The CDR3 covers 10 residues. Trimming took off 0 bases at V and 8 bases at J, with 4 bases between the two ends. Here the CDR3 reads CSARDGGYTF. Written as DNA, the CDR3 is TGCAGTGCTAGAGACGGGGGCTACACCTTC.

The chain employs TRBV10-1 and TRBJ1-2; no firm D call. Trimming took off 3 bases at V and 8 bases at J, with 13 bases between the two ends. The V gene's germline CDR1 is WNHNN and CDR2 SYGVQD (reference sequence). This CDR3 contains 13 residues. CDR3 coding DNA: TGCGCCAGCAGTGACGCCCGGGAATACGGCTACACCTTC. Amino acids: CASSDAREYGYTF.

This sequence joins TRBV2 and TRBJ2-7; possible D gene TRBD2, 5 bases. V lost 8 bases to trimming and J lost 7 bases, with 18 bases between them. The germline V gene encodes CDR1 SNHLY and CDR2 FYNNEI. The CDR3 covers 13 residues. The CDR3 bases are TGTGCCAGCGGAGACGGACTCCCGGGAGAGCAGTACTTC. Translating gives CASGDGLPGEQYF.

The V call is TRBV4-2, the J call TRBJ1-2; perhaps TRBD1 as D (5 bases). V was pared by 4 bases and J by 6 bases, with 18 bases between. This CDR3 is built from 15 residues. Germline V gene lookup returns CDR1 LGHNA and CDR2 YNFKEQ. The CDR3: CASSPRLGVPDGYTF. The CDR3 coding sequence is TGTGCCAGCAGCCCCCGCCTAGGGGTTCCAGATGGCTACACCTTC.

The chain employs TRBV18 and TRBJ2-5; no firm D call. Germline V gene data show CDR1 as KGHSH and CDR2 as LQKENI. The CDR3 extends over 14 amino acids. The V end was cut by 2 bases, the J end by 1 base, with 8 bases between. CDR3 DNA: TGTGCCAGCTCACCAGTGTACAGCCAAGAGACCCAGTACTTC. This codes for CASSPVYSQETQYF.

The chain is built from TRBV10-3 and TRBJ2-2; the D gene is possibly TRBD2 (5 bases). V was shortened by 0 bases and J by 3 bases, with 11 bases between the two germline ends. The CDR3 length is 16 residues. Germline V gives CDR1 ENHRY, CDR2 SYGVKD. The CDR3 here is CAISESEAADTGELFF. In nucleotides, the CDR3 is TGTGCCATCAGTGAGTCGGAGGCGGCGGACACCGGGGAGCTGTTTTTT.

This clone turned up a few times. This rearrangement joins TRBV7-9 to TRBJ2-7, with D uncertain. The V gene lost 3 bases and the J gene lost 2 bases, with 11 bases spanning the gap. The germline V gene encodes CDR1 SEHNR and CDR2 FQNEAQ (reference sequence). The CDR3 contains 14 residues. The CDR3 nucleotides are TGTGCCAGCAGCTTTACTTATCCCCCCTACGAGCAGTACTTC. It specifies CASSFTYPPYEQYF.

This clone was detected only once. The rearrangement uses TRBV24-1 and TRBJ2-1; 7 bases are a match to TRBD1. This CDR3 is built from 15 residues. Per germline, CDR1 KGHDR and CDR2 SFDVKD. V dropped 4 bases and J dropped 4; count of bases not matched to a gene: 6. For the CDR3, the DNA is TGTGCCACCAGTGAAGGGGACAGTTATTACAATGAGCAGTTCTTC. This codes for CATSEGDSYYNEQFF.

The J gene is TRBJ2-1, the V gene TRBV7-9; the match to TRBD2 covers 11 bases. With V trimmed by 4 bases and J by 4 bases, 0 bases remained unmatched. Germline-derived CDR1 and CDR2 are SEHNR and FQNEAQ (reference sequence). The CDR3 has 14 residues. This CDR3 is CASSWTSGYNEQFF. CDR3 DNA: TGTGCCAGCAGCTGGACTAGCGGGTACAATGAGCAGTTCTTC.

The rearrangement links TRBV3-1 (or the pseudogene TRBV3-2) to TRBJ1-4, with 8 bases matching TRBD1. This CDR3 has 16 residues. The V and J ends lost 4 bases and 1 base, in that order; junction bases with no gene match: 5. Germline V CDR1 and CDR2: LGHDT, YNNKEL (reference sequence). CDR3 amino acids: CASSRNRGRTNEKLFF. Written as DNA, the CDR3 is TGTGCCAGCAGCCGCAACAGGGGGAGAACTAATGAAAAACTGTTTTTT.

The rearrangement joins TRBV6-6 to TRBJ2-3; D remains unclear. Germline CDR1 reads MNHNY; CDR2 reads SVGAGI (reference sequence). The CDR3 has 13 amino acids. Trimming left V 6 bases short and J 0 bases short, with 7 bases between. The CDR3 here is CASSPGSTDTQYF. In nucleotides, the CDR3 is TGTGCCAGCAGCCCGGGTAGCACAGATACGCAGTATTTT.

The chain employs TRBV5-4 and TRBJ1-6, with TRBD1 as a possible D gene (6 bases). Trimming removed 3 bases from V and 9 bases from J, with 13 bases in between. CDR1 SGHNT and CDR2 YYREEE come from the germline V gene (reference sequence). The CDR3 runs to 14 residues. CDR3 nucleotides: TGTGCCAGCAGCTCCGGGACAAGCCTTTCACCCCTCCACTTT. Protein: CASSSGTSLSPLHF. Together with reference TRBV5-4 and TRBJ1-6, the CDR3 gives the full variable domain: ETGVTQSPTHLIKTRGQQVTLRCSSQSGHNTVSWYQQALGQGPQFIFQYYREEENGRGNFPPRFSGLQFPNYSSELNVNALELDDSALYLCASSSGTSLSPLHFGNGTRLTVT.

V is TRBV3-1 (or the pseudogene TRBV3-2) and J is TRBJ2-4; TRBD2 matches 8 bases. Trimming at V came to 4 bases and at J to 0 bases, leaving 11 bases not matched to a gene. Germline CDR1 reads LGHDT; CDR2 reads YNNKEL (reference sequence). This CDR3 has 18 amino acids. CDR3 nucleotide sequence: TGTGCCAGCAGCCCCAGCCCGGGGGGGACCCCAGCCAAAAACATTCAGTACTTC. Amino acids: CASSPSPGGTPAKNIQYF.